The source of this TCR beta chain is a study of blood T cell repertoires in COVID-19. At the level of the study: The cDNA or gDNA used as material had been derived from T cells, B-cell-depleted T cells, or PBMCs.

This CDR3 is 14 amino acids long. The junction had 8 bases not matched to a gene; V was cut back by 3 bases and J by 7 bases. Germline values: CDR1 LGHDT, CDR2 YNNKEL (reference sequence). The protocol was immunoSEQ multiplex PCR, while the TCRdb copy is restricted to in-frame clones and leaves out a portion. The table lists 200,000 or so clones, 88% of them singletons. Material: peripheral blood. This TCR was sampled from a woman in her sixties with acute or convalescent COVID-19. The genes are TRBV3-1 (or the pseudogene TRBV3-2) and TRBJ1-1, with 7 bases lining up with TRBD1. This CDR3 is CASSHLTGSHEAFF. CDR3 bases: TGTGCCAGCAGCCACTTGACAGGGTCCCATGAAGCTTTCTTT.